This T cell receptor (beta chain) is from a study of cytomegalovirus exposure and HLA in healthy donors (dated by TCRdb to about 2017). Some background on the complete study: An earlier analysis of 587 of the donors reported approximately 280 Gb of sequence data and around 120 million unique TCR beta sequences obtained from about 180 million T cells. To predict cytomegalovirus infection status, the study combined high-throughput TCR immunosequencing, statistical association of individual TCRs with disease status, and machine learning. An early release that covered fewer than 750 HLA-typed donors contained around 330 gigabases of sequencing data and roughly 84 million unique TCR sequences. HLA typing included class I and class II loci at four-digit resolution. In an earlier analysis of 500 to 650 of the donors, high-throughput TCR beta sequencing was used to judge whether each TCR beta V gene segment behaved as functional or pseudogenic. In a later genetic analysis, genome-wide SNP genotypes for about 65% of the roughly 700 donors were used, and that subset was treated as a discovery cohort. Because of strong linkage in the cohort, roughly five DR-DQ haplotypes were treated as single units for association and clustering. The genetic ancestry cluster associated with self-reported Caucasian donors included 81% of the 398 genotyped donors. A later analysis re-analyzed previously published TCR beta repertoires from roughly 600 donors and added high-resolution HLA genotyping to study TCR occurrence patterns. The study profiled the T cell repertoires of some 610 subjects by immunosequencing and related them to cytomegalovirus serostatus. Typing coverage varied by locus: roughly 629-630 donors for A, B, C, DRB1 and DQB1; more than 500 for DQA1; about 590 for DPA1; 450 to 480 for DPB1. The study aimed to test whether cataloging public T cell receptors could reveal signatures of past pathogen exposure. A separate validation cohort of roughly 120 different subjects was used in addition to the approximately 640-subject first cohort. Across 398 genotyped donors of the cohort, an average of about 240,000 unique TCR beta nucleotide sequences per donor were sequenced, and approximately 17% of those sequences were non-productive. Every repertoire in the discovery cohort had been generated on one and the same sequencing platform. Donor age, sex, ethnicity and CMV serostatus were collected together with the repertoire data. In the later analysis, no new phenotypic data were used to find candidate immune exposures; instead, reliance was placed on TCR beta sequences and their occurrence across donors. General findings and caveats noted by the study authors: The authors suggested that the approach could potentially be generalized to other disease states and immunological phenotypes. Most TCR sequences were seen in very few donors, while some public TCRs were found in many individuals. Specific HLA alleles were associated with 15,000 to 20,000 TCR beta sequences at a false discovery rate of 0.05 in a later analysis. The study gave a list of about 160 TCR beta chains associated with cytomegalovirus. In an earlier analysis of 587 of the donors, most TCR beta V segments appeared in productive rearrangements about 87% or about 30% of the time, broadly matching IMGT annotations. The sequencing pipeline was judged likely to have produced a cluster of highly shared sequence variants as a technical artifact. Roughly 17 rarely observed V segments, including chromosome 9 orphons, were excluded from the earlier analysis of approximately 600 of the donors because counts were too low. Linkage disequilibrium might explain the correlated functional status among segregating V segments, but an unknown experimental factor could not be ruled out. The 87-base-pair reads could not distinguish some IMGT-functional V segments, including TRBV6-2 and TRBV6-3, so those segments were excluded. In vitro tests confirmed that a few of the cytomegalovirus-associated TCR beta chains recognize cytomegalovirus antigens. Immune exposure information for the cohort was limited to CMV serostatus. In both the original and validation cohorts, the classifier was reported to diagnose cytomegalovirus status with high specificity and sensitivity. The presence/absence analyses assumed that sequencing depth was roughly uniform across donors, and that assumption may not be true. Strong co-occurrence of HLA alleles, especially DR and DQ, made assigning TCR associations to individual alleles difficult. In a later analysis, HLA-associated TCR beta chains showed more clonal expansion and lower generation probabilities than non-associated chains that were equally common. A further reported finding was that TCR beta sequences accurately predicted the HLA-A and HLA-B alleles for most subjects in the first cohort. Several of the top co-occurrence clusters appeared to be linked to parvovirus B19, influenza, CMV and Epstein-Barr virus, according to a later analysis. According to a later analysis, most CMV-associated TCR beta chains appeared to be HLA-restricted, and the HLA associations seemed to be driven largely by CMV exposure. A later genetic analysis reported fewer N-insertions in productive TCRs among donors in an Asian-associated ancestry cluster than the roughly 620-donor mean. According to a later analysis, TCR association rates differed among HLA loci, with DRB1 alleles showing the most associated TCRs and HLA-C alleles showing the fewest. Because HLA typing was unavailable for some donors at each locus, only the typed subset was used in association tests. A later genetic analysis associated a missense DCLRE1C variant with V-gene and J-gene trimming of TCR beta chains, and an independent cohort replicated the association. This cohort had only TCR beta chains sequenced, and the lack of alpha or paired-chain data limited which features could be detected.

Library preparation was by the immunoSEQ multiplex PCR assay. The multiplex PCR relied on a mix of 60 forward primers for TCR Vbeta segments and 13 reverse primers for TCR Jbeta segments. The CDR3 region of rearranged TCR beta genes was amplified from genomic DNA with a multiplex PCR assay. The amplified TCR beta libraries were sequenced on the Illumina HiSeq System as 87-base-pair reads. The source study handled its data this way. A later analysis tallied roughly 80 million unique TCR beta chains across the roughly 610 repertoires, and about 10 million of those chains were shared by two or more donors. Raw reads were error-corrected and collapsed into unique sequences with a nearest-neighbor algorithm that merged closely related sequences to remove PCR and sequencing errors. To assign V, D and J gene segments, CDR3 sequences were aligned to IMGT reference sequences. Each retained sequence needed at least a six-nucleotide match to both a V gene segment and a J gene segment. Rearrangements were called productive when the CDR3 lacked stop codons and stayed in frame with V and J; all others were non-productive. Following IMGT convention, CDR3 was defined as the stretch from the second conserved V-encoded cysteine up to the conserved J-encoded phenylalanine. The earlier analysis of around 640 of the donors excluded sequences that lacked an unambiguous match to a single V gene segment. In an earlier analysis of about 590 of the donors, a V segment was called functional when productive rearrangements were above 56.7%, and segregating when the standard deviation between donors exceeded 5%. A statistical classification framework was developed to diagnose cytomegalovirus status using the catalog of TCR beta chain sequences. In a later analysis, TCR nucleotide sequences were compared against IMGT/GENE-DB human TR gene sequences so that V and J genes could be assigned. In a later analysis, CDR3 sequences and most-parsimonious VDJ recombination scenarios were assigned using the TCRdist pipeline. In a later analysis, every TCR beta chain was defined by the combination of its CDR3 amino acid sequence and its V-gene family, and reads without a unique V-gene family were dropped. As a way to deal with suspected cross-contamination and a sequencing artifact, a later analysis dropped hundreds of nucleotide sequences that were highly shared and had low generation probability. In a later analysis, a clonal expansion index for each public chain was calculated from normalized within-repertoire ranks of inferred template counts. Generation probabilities in a later analysis came from a VDJ recombination model fitted to out-of-frame rearrangements, and those results were checked against IGoR. A later analysis scored TCR-TCR, TCR-HLA and TCR-CMV co-occurrence with hypergeometric tests, applying a repertoire-size bias correction to TCR pairs. To estimate false discovery rates, a later analysis permuted the HLA or CMV assignments 20 times. In a later analysis, co-occurring TCRs were grouped using DBSCAN, and TCRdist sequence similarity was added for clustering within HLA-allele-positive subsets. Repertoires with fewer than 30,000 or more than 120,000 public chains, plus five repertoires with anomalous nucleotide sharing, were excluded from co-occurrence clustering. This immuneACCESS table, as held by TCRdb, lists in-frame sequences with V and J called but not all clones. Of the missing ones, under half trace to an unresolved V gene in checked studies; the others have no known cause. D and trimming come from the DNA, and the V and J calls and clone size come from that table. This sample is represented by 150,000 to 200,000 clones; about three quarters of them were singletons. The top ten clones comprise about 3.4% of the sample.

The cohort consisted of fewer than 700 healthy bone marrow donors. At the time of sampling, every cohort member was nominally healthy, though immune exposures that went unrecorded were likely present. The donor tested CMV seronegative and was one of the 352 seronegative cohort members. A peripheral blood sample was provided by each donor, and peripheral blood mononuclear cells were used for TCR beta sequencing. The Qiagen DNeasy Blood Extraction Kit was used to extract genomic DNA from the blood cell samples. This clone was counted only a few times. Its antigen is unknown. Qualities for individual bases were not recorded, and no much larger clone is one base off. The germline V and J ends show losses of 5 bases and 8 bases respectively, and no gene match explains 5 bases of the junction. CDR1 and CDR2, looked up from the germline V gene, are MDHEN and SYDVKM. Including cysteine and phenylalanine, the CDR3 has 14 amino acids. Only the CDR3 portion is preserved as DNA: 42 bases, with reading frame beginning at the first base.

The chain joins TRBV28 to TRBJ1-6, with TRBD1 matching 8 junction bases. Specimen: PBMCs. The clonotype originates from a female donor in good health and CMV-seronegative. The CDR3 loop reads CASSPGTGDSPLHF. The DNA is TGTGCCAGCAGTCCCGGGACAGGCGATTCACCCCTCCACTTT.